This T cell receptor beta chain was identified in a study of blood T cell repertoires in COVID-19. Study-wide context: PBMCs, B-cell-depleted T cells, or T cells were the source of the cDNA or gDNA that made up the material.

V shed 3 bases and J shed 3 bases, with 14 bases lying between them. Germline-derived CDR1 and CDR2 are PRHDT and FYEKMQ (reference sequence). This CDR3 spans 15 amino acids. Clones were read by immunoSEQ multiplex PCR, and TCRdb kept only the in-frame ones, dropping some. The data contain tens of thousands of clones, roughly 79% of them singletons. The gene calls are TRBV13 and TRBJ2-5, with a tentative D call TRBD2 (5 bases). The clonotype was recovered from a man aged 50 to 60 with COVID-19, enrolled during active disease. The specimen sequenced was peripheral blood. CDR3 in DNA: TGTGCCAGCAGCTTGACATCGGACGGGAAAGAGACCCAGTACTTC. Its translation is CASSLTSDGKETQYF.